The sequence of this T cell receptor (beta chain) was determined in a study of blood T cell repertoires in COVID-19. On the study more broadly: Both acute and convalescent COVID-19 samples were obtained from the United States, Italy and Spain. Sources were T cells, B-cell-depleted T cells, or PBMCs; the material itself was cDNA or gDNA.

Enrolled through a virtual design, the participants were between roughly 18 and 90 years of age and came from approximately 25 US areas. Using immunoSEQ multiplex PCR, the repertoire was profiled, and TCRdb retains in-frame clones only, with some absent. Here the sample spans about 380,000 clones, around 87% being singletons. This CDR3 has 15 residues. Germline V gives CDR1 LNHDA, CDR2 SQIVND (reference sequence). Trimming took 3 bases from V and 5 from J, leaving 16 bases between them. This TCR derives from a man aged 30 to 39 who had recovered from COVID-19. V gene TRBV19 combines with J gene TRBJ1-2; perhaps TRBD1 as D (5 bases). The source material was PBMCs or T cells enriched from blood (not recorded which). This CDR3 is CASSIGGRDAYGYTF. The CDR3 DNA reads TGTGCCAGTAGTATCGGCGGCAGGGATGCTTATGGCTACACCTTC. The entire variable domain, with the rest obtained from reference TRBV19 and TRBJ1-2, is as follows: DGGITQSPKYLFRKEGQNVTLSCEQNLNHDAMYWYRQDPGQGLRLIYYSQIVNDFQKGDIAEGYSVSREKKESFPLTVTSAQKNPTAFYLCASSIGGRDAYGYTFGSGTRLTVV.